The 32 T cell receptor beta chains reported below all come from one sample, sequenced in a study of immune heterogeneity within non-small cell lung tumors. Using 32 V and 13 J primers, multiplex PCR amplified TCR beta CDR3. Each CDR3 protein is one row after TCRdb ran MiXCR on the multiplex PCR reads. Of 20,000 to 25,000 distinct CDR3 sequences listed, around a quarter are singletons. Template input, which was bulk tumor genomic DNA, totaled approximately 630 ng per sample. Biopsies, several per primary tumor and spaced far apart, were collected during surgery. Each patient presented with untreated, newly diagnosed non-small cell lung cancer and received curative surgery. Sequencing was performed on lung tumor tissue. The receptors derive from a middle-aged man with non-small cell lung cancer.

This clonotype appeared many times. The chain has TRBV20-1 and TRBJ1-2, with TRBD1 identical over 10 bases. CDR1 is DFQATT and CDR2 is SNEGSKA in the germline V gene (reference sequence). The V segment lost 3 bases and the J segment 2 bases; nucleotides outside the gene matches: 6. This CDR3 is built from 15 residues. CDR3 protein: CSASSGTGANYGYTF. CDR3 sequence (DNA): TGCAGTGCTAGCTCTGGGACAGGGGCGAACTATGGCTACACCTTC.

In this sample, this clonotype turned up many times. V usage is TRBV5-1 and J usage is TRBJ2-2; D is undetermined. The V and J ends lost 0 bases and 4 bases respectively, with 10 bases between them. CDR3 length: 15 amino acids. Germline V gene lookup returns CDR1 SGHRS and CDR2 YFSETQ. CDR3 residues: CASSLDGPLTGELFF. As DNA, the CDR3 is TGCGCCAGCAGCTTGGACGGACCACTCACCGGGGAGCTGTTTTTT.

Only a few counts were recorded for this clonotype. This chain connects TRBV30 to TRBJ2-4; the D gene is possibly TRBD2 (5 bases). CDR3 length: 15 amino acids. Looked up from germline, CDR1 is GTSNPN and CDR2 is SVGIG (reference sequence). Deletions cut 3 bases from V and 1 base from J, with 13 bases between. Written as DNA, the CDR3 is TGTGCCTGGAGCCCTAGCTCGTTGGCCAAAAACATTCAGTACTTC. This translates into CAWSPSSLAKNIQYF.

The V and J genes are TRBV5-6 and TRBJ1-2; D is uncertain. Germline V CDR1 and CDR2: SGHDT, YYEEEE. V lost 0 bases to trimming and J lost 6 bases, with 9 bases between them. This CDR3 contains 13 residues. Here the CDR3 reads CASSLVGEDGYTF. CDR3 nucleotide sequence: TGTGCCAGCAGCTTGGTTGGGGAGGATGGCTACACCTTC. The full variable domain, in which reference TRBV5-6 and TRBJ1-2 provide the parts outside the CDR3, is DAGVTQSPTHLIKTRGQQVTLRCSPKSGHDTVSWYQQALGQGPQFIFQYYEEEERQRGNFPDRFSGHQFPNYSSELNVNALLLGDSALYLCASSLVGEDGYTFGSGTRLTVV.

The sample holds a few counts of this clonotype. At one boundary the junction diverges from the germline segment, which might be a read error. The V and J genes are TRBV10-2 and TRBJ2-7, with TRBD1 matching over 7 bases. The CDR3 is made up of 14 amino acids. Germline loops: CDR1 WSHSY, CDR2 SAAADI. CDR3 residues: CASRQPRDSSLLHF. The CDR3 nucleotides are TGCGCCAGCCGACAACCCAGGGACAGTTCCCTGTTACACTTC.

The table lists this clonotype with a few counts. J is TRBJ2-1 and V is TRBV14; a weak D match, TRBD1 (6 bases). The V gene lost 5 bases and the J gene lost 2 bases, with 16 bases spanning the gap. The CDR3 is made up of 16 amino acids. The germline CDR1 and CDR2 sequences are SGHDN and FVKESK. In DNA, the CDR3 is TGTGCCAGCAGCTCAAGCTGGACAGCACCCTACAATGAGCAGTTCTTC. This encodes CASSSSWTAPYNEQFF.

The chain couples TRBV4-2 to TRBJ1-6; weak D call: TRBD1 (6 bases). Germline V lookup: CDR1 LGHNA, CDR2 YNFKEQ. The CDR3 totals 13 residues. Trimming stripped 4 bases from V and 8 bases from J, with 9 bases between. DNA of the CDR3: TGTGCCAGCAGCCCGGCAGGGGATTCACCCCTCCACTTT. Protein: CASSPAGDSPLHF.

The rearrangement links TRBV7-9 to TRBJ1-1; no clear D. V was shortened by 7 bases and J by 2 bases, with 11 bases between the two germline ends. The V gene's germline CDR1 is SEHNR and CDR2 FQNEAQ (reference sequence). The CDR3 length is 13 residues. CDR3 residues: CASNGAVNTEAFF. The CDR3 DNA sequence: TGTGCCAGCAATGGTGCAGTTAACACTGAAGCTTTCTTT. The full variable domain, rest sourced from reference TRBV7-9 and TRBJ1-1, is DTGVSQNPRHKITKRGQNVTFRCDPISEHNRLYWYRQTLGQGPEFLTYFQNEAQLEKSRLLSDRFSAERPKGSFSTLEIQRTEQGDSAMYLCASNGAVNTEAFFGQGTRLTVV.

This clonotype was seen at least ten times. This chain joins TRBV12-3 or TRBV12-4 and TRBJ2-3, with 10 bases identical to TRBD1. This CDR3 has 12 residues. V lost 8 bases, J lost 8 bases, and 4 bases stayed unmatched. The CDR3 coding sequence is TGTGCCAGCCGAAGGACAGGGGGTACGCAGTATTTT. This translates into CASRRTGGTQYF.

The genes are TRBV4-1 and TRBJ1-3; TRBD1 aligns across 7 bases. In germline, CDR1 is MGHRA, CDR2 YSYEKL. The CDR3 is 18 amino acids. Unmatched junction bases numbered 12, after V lost 0 bases and J lost 4 bases. The CDR3 here is CASSQDQGRDSLGNTIYF. CDR3 sequence (DNA): TGCGCCAGCAGCCAAGATCAAGGTCGGGACAGTCTCGGAAACACCATATATTTT.

The rearrangement uses TRBV2 and TRBJ2-3; 9 bases fit TRBD2. The V gene's germline CDR1 is SNHLY and CDR2 FYNNEI. The J segment lost 4 bases and the V segment lost 4 bases, leaving 6 bases of the junction unmatched. The CDR3 has 15 residues. This chain's CDR3 is CASSVLAGMSDTQYF. Written as DNA, the CDR3 is TGTGCCAGCAGTGTGCTAGCGGGAATGTCAGATACGCAGTATTTT.

A note on this clonotype: The junction shows a germline mismatch at one end, possibly a read error. The V and J genes are TRBV9 and TRBJ2-1; D call uncertain. Germline V CDR1 and CDR2: SGDLS, YYNGEE. The CDR3 runs to 14 residues. The CDR3 coding sequence is TGCGCCAGCAGCGTAGGGCTTGCCTTCAATGAGCAGTTCTTC. It yields the protein CASSVGLAFNEQFF.

In the case of this clonotype: This clone may be a read error of a much larger clone one base away. The CDR3: CASSPVNIRSGNTIYF. The CDR3 DNA is TGTGCCAGCAGCCCGGTGAACATACGCTCTGGAAACACCATATATTTT. The rearrangement uses TRBV19 and TRBJ1-3; D gene uncertain. The V end lost 9 bases, the J end lost 0 bases, and 18 bases lay between the germline ends. The length of the CDR3 is 16 residues. CDR1 LNHDA and CDR2 SQIVND come from the germline V gene (reference sequence). The full variable domain, completed using reference TRBV19 and TRBJ1-3, is DGGITQSPKYLFRKEGQNVTLSCEQNLNHDAMYWYRQDPGQGLRLIYYSQIVNDFQKGDIAEGYSVSREKKESFPLTVTSAQKNPTAFYLCASSPVNIRSGNTIYFGEGSWLTVV.

This clonotype was picked up many times. V and J are TRBV9 and TRBJ1-2, with D tentatively TRBD1 (6 bases). From germline, CDR1 is SGDLS and CDR2 YYNGEE. This CDR3 region has 14 residues. V dropped 3 bases and J dropped 8 bases, with 17 bases sitting between them. The CDR3 spells CASSARGSLRGYTF. The CDR3 DNA follows: TGTGCCAGCAGCGCCAGGGGCTCCTTACGGGGCTACACCTTC.

This clonotype was found a few times. V gene TRBV20-1 combines with J gene TRBJ1-5; TRBD1 might be the D (6 bases). Germline values: CDR1 DFQATT, CDR2 SNEGSKA (reference sequence). The ends were cut back, 1 base at V and 0 bases at J, with 10 bases in the middle. CDR3 size: 15 residues. CDR3 region: CSARGGGGSNQPQHF. As DNA, the CDR3 is TGCAGTGCTAGAGGAGGAGGGGGTAGCAATCAGCCCCAGCATTTT.

By share, this clonotype ranks as medium-sized. This sequence joins TRBV12-5 and TRBJ1-6; maybe TRBD1 (5 bases). Germline V gene lookup returns CDR1 LGHNT and CDR2 FRNRAP. The CDR3 extends over 18 amino acids. Between the trimmed V and J ends, which lost 6 bases and 3 bases, there was a span of 21 bases. CDR3 residues: CASGPSRQSNDYNSPLHF. CDR3 nucleotides: TGTGCTAGTGGCCCCTCAAGACAGTCCAACGACTATAATTCACCCCTCCACTTT.

Relative to its sample, this clonotype is large. The chain links TRBV2 to TRBJ2-1; a possible D gene is TRBD2 (6 bases). V gave up 3 bases and J gave up 3 bases, with 12 bases separating them. The CDR3 covers 15 residues. Germline lookup yields CDR1 SNHLY and CDR2 FYNNEI. For the CDR3, the DNA is TGTGCCAGCAGTGAGCCGGGAGTTATCTACAATGAGCAGTTCTTC. Protein: CASSEPGVIYNEQFF.

This clonotype was counted only a few times. V and J are TRBV6-1 and TRBJ1-1, with a possible D match to TRBD1 (6 bases). V was shortened by 5 bases and J by 1 base, with 14 bases between the two germline ends. CDR1 and CDR2 (germline): MNHNS, SASEGT. The CDR3 has 15 residues. The CDR3 DNA reads as TGTGCCAGCAGTTTAGCGGGGGCGGGGAACACTGAAGCTTTCTTT. Amino acid sequence: CASSLAGAGNTEAFF.

In its sample, this clonotype was seen a few times. J is TRBJ2-6 and V is TRBV7-6; a weak D match, TRBD2 (5 bases). The ends were cut back, 5 bases at V and 0 bases at J, with 8 bases in the middle. This CDR3 region has 15 residues. The germline V gene encodes CDR1 SGHVS and CDR2 FNYEAQ. The CDR3 DNA follows: TGTGCCAGCAGCCGGGGTTACTCTGGGGCCAACGTCCTGACTTTC. Its protein product is CASSRGYSGANVLTF.

The V call is TRBV9, the J call TRBJ2-1, with D perhaps matching TRBD1 (5 bases). Germline CDR1 reads SGDLS; CDR2 reads YYNGEE. The CDR3 sequence is 13 residues long. V lost 3 bases and J lost 3, with 7 bases in between. CDR3 in amino acids: CASSDDSYNEQFF. CDR3 sequence (DNA): TGTGCCAGCAGCGACGACAGCTACAATGAGCAGTTCTTC.

This clonotype has at least ten counts. The chain uses TRBV3-2 and TRBJ2-3; the table's TRBD1 call for D was not verified on the DNA. TRBV3-2 counts as a pseudogene. This CDR3 comprises 16 residues. The CDR3 region is CASSLTLGQGKDTQYF. In DNA, the CDR3 is TGTGCCAGCAGCCTAACATTGGGACAGGGCAAAGATACGCAGTATTTT.

This clonotype has a count of ten or more. The chain has TRBV6-1 and TRBJ1-5; no clear D gene. Trimming took 5 bases from V and 6 from J, leaving 8 bases between them. CDR3 length: 12 residues. Germline V CDR1 and CDR2: MNHNS, SASEGT. The CDR3 DNA sequence: TGTGCCAGCAGTCGACTGGGTCAGCCCCAGCATTTT. Protein: CASSRLGQPQHF.

This clonotype has ten or more counts. The rearrangement uses TRBV11-3 and TRBJ1-2; D is uncertain. V was cut by 4 bases and J by 6 bases, with 9 bases left in between. The germline V gene has CDR1 SGHNT and CDR2 YENEEA. CDR3 length: 12 residues. The CDR3 DNA is TGTGCCAGCAGCTCTACACCACATGGCTACACCTTC. Amino acids: CASSSTPHGYTF. Filled out from reference TRBV11-3 and TRBJ1-2, the complete variable domain reads EAGVVQSPRYKIIEKKQPVAFWCNPISGHNTLYWYLQNLGQGPELLIRYENEEAVDDSQLPKDRFSAERLKGVDSTLKIQPAELGDSAVYLCASSSTPHGYTFGSGTRLTVV.

By share, this clonotype counts as medium-sized. The chain employs TRBV20-1 and TRBJ2-1; TRBD2 matches 12 bases. Trimming took 6 bases from V and 4 from J; bases not matched to a gene: 7. This CDR3 region has 15 residues. Looked up from germline, CDR1 is DFQATT and CDR2 is SNEGSKA (reference sequence). CDR3 protein: CSAKTGTSGYNEQFF. The CDR3 nucleotides read TGCAGTGCCAAGACCGGGACTAGCGGGTACAATGAGCAGTTCTTC.

Of note for this clonotype: A much bigger clone sits one base away, suggesting this may be a read error. Given the absence of the conserved phenylalanine or tryptophan at the CDR3 end, a read error is likely. The DNA is omitted, as the CDR3 cannot be located on it reliably, and the CDR3 follows TCRdb's listing. The V gene is TRBV24-1, the J gene TRBJ2-7; TRBD1, the table's D call, lacks a check against the DNA. Germline lookup yields CDR1 KGHDR and CDR2 SFDVKD. The CDR3 region is 15 residues in length, termini included. CDR3 sequence: CATSESNRGLAGLHL.

This clonotype was picked up a small number of times. The chain combines TRBV5-4 with TRBJ1-2, with D hard to call. This CDR3 has 13 residues. Trimming stripped 5 bases from V and 4 bases from J, with 12 bases between. Germline V gene data show CDR1 as SGHNT and CDR2 as YYREEE (reference sequence). The CDR3 DNA reads as TGTGCCAGCAGTCTTGGGAGAGGCTATGGCTACACCTTC. Protein sequence: CASSLGRGYGYTF.

At least ten counts were recorded for this clonotype. The chain uses TRBV11-3 and TRBJ2-2, with unresolved D. Trimming left V 4 bases short and J 2 bases short, with 5 bases between. Per germline, CDR1 SGHNT and CDR2 YENEEA. This CDR3 region has 13 residues. The CDR3 protein is CASSYTNTGELFF. CDR3 DNA sequence: TGTGCCAGCAGCTACACTAACACCGGGGAGCTGTTTTTT.

This clonotype has only a few counts. The chain employs TRBV9 and TRBJ2-7; no clear D. Germline V gene lookup returns CDR1 SGDLS and CDR2 YYNGEE. Trimming left V 4 bases short and J 3 bases short, with 14 bases between. The CDR3 sequence is 14 residues long. CDR3 in amino acids: CASSPSGIGYEQYF. CDR3 nucleotides: TGTGCCAGCAGCCCTTCGGGCATAGGCTACGAGCAGTACTTC.

Turning to this clonotype: This may come from a read error, since a much larger clone is one base off. The V gene is TRBV11-2, the J gene TRBJ1-6; D ambiguous. CDR1 is SGHAT and CDR2 is FQNNGV in the germline V gene. V shed 3 bases and J shed 5 bases, with 20 bases lying between them. CDR3 length: 18 residues. CDR3 coding DNA: TGTGCCAGCAGCTTCTCTCAGCCGGTTCCCGGTAATAATTCACCCCTCCACTTT. Translated, it gives CASSFSQPVPGNNSPLHF.

This clonotype was observed a few times. This chain joins TRBV10-2 and TRBJ2-1; D ambiguous. V was clipped by 5 bases and J by 0 bases, with 14 bases between them. Per germline, CDR1 WSHSY and CDR2 SAAADI. This CDR3 comprises 16 residues. The CDR3 sequence: CASSPIRTTSYNEQFF. CDR3 sequence (DNA): TGCGCCAGCAGTCCGATTAGAACGACCTCCTACAATGAGCAGTTCTTC.

This clonotype was seen repeatedly, ten times or more. CDR3 sequence (DNA): TGTGCCAGCAGCTCGTCGGGACTAGCAAACACCGGGGAGCTGTTTTTT. Its translation is CASSSSGLANTGELFF. The V call is TRBV11-3, the J call TRBJ2-2; 9 bases line up with TRBD2. Trimming at V came to 4 bases and at J to 2 bases, leaving 5 bases not matched to a gene. Germline V gene data show CDR1 as SGHNT and CDR2 as YENEEA. The CDR3 is 16 residues long.

This clonotype was picked up a small number of times. The genes are TRBV18 and TRBJ1-1; D call uncertain. Trimming stripped 2 bases from V and 1 base from J, with 5 bases between. The germline CDR1 and CDR2 sequences are KGHSH and LQKENI. The CDR3 runs to 13 residues. CDR3 sequence reads: CASSPAANTEAFF. The CDR3 DNA is TGTGCCAGCTCACCAGCCGCGAACACTGAAGCTTTCTTT.